This paragraph reports one T cell receptor (beta chain). The data belong to a study of T-cell reconstitution after alpha-beta-depleted transplantation in children. The TCRbeta library was prepared with unique molecular identifiers. MiXCR, applied by TCRdb to the PCR reads, yields one record per CDR3 protein. This sample has about 340,000 distinct CDR3 sequences, with 15% to 20% found just once. V dropped 3 bases and J dropped 2 bases, with 19 bases sitting between them. Germline loops: CDR1 KGHDR, CDR2 SFDVKD. The CDR3 is 18 residues long. This sample comprised PBMCs, mostly from graft donor cells, obtained 360 days after TCRalphabeta/CD19-depleted stem cell transplant. The chain couples TRBV24-1 to TRBJ2-1; perhaps D is TRBD1 or TRBD2 (5 bases each). The receptor comes from a male patient under 10 years old who had a stem cell transplant for acute lymphoblastic leukemia, so the T cells may come from the graft donor. CDR3 amino acids: CATSDLGVRERPYNEQFF. The DNA of the CDR3 is TGTGCCACCAGTGATCTAGGGGTTAGGGAGAGGCCCTACAATGAGCAGTTCTTC.